The sequence of this TCR beta chain was determined in a study of tumor and adjacent non-tumor tissue in lung cancer. TCRbeta libraries were built with three rounds of nested PCR, modified from ARM-PCR. MiXCR was run by TCRdb on the multiplex PCR reads, yielding one entry per CDR3 protein. The table lists 60,000 or so distinct CDR3 sequences, around two thirds of them singletons. No cell sorting was done before RNA was extracted from the tissue. More than 3 cm separated this lung sample from the edge of the tumor. Germline lookup yields CDR1 MNHEY and CDR2 SVGAGI. This CDR3 region has 14 residues. The V gene lost 8 bases and the J gene lost 4 bases, with 17 bases spanning the gap.

Sequenced: distant non-tumor lung tissue. The sequence was obtained from a man in his 70s with non-small cell lung cancer. The chain employs TRBV6-5 and TRBJ1-2, with D possibly being TRBD1 (6 bases). The CDR3 is CASGMTGAFYGYTF. CDR3 coding DNA: TGTGCCAGCGGTATGACAGGTGCGTTCTATGGCTACACCTTC.